Following are 18 T cell receptor beta chains from one sample sequenced in a study of blood T cell repertoires in COVID-19. Sequencing used immunoSEQ multiplex PCR; TCRdb keeps in-frame clones, though not all of them. The table has approximately 220,000 clones, roughly 80% seen once. Sequencing input: peripheral blood. The receptors come from a woman aged 70 to 79 with acute or convalescent COVID-19.

CDR3 coding DNA: TGTGCCACTAAAGGGGGGGGGCCAACACTGAACACTGAAGCTTTCTTT. Translating it yields CATKGGGPTLNTEAFF. The chain links TRBV19 to TRBJ1-1; perhaps TRBD1 as D (6 bases). This CDR3 has 16 amino acids. V shed 10 bases and J shed 0 bases, with 21 bases lying between them. CDR1 LNHDA and CDR2 SQIVND come from the germline V gene (reference sequence).

The CDR3 nucleotides read TGTGCCAGCAGCTTCGCCGGGACTAGCGAGACCCAGTACTTC. Translating it yields CASSFAGTSETQYF. The chain uses TRBV7-2 and TRBJ2-5; 9 bases line up with TRBD2. Germline V gene data show CDR1 as SGHTA and CDR2 as FQGNSA. There are 14 residues in the CDR3. The J segment lost 5 bases and the V segment lost 3 bases, leaving 4 bases of the junction unmatched.

The chain couples TRBV7-2 to TRBJ1-3, with D unresolved. With 1 base removed from V and 7 bases from J, the gap between germline ends came to 11 bases. Germline V gene lookup returns CDR1 SGHTA and CDR2 FQGNSA. The CDR3 is 14 residues long. The CDR3: CASSLGSPGNTIYF. CDR3 DNA: TGTGCCAGCAGCTTAGGGTCCCCGGGGAACACCATATATTTT.

The genes are TRBV30 and TRBJ1-1; D possibly corresponds to TRBD1 (6 bases). Trimming pared 0 bases from V and 0 bases from J, leaving 11 bases between. Per the germline V gene, CDR1 is GTSNPN and CDR2 is SVGIG (reference sequence). The CDR3 covers 15 residues. The DNA for the CDR3 is TGTGCCTGGAGTGTACGGGGACACATGAACACTGAAGCTTTCTTT. This codes for CAWSVRGHMNTEAFF.

The chain has TRBV28 and TRBJ2-4; D gene uncertain. The CDR3 totals 13 residues. Trimming removed 6 bases from V and 0 bases from J, with 6 bases in between. The germline V gene has CDR1 MDHEN and CDR2 SYDVKM. The CDR3 here is CASRGQAKNIQYF. The CDR3 nucleotides read TGTGCCAGCAGGGGCCAAGCCAAAAACATTCAGTACTTC. Full variable domain (remainder filled in from reference TRBV28 and TRBJ2-4): DVKVTQSSRYLVKRTGEKVFLECVQDMDHENMFWYRQDPGLGLRLIYFSYDVKMKEKGDIPEGYSVSREKKERFSLILESASTNQTSMYLCASRGQAKNIQYFGAGTRLSVL.

The V gene is TRBV7-9, the J gene TRBJ1-1; D possibly corresponds to TRBD1 (6 bases). Germline CDR1 is SEHNR and CDR2 is FQNEAQ (reference sequence). The CDR3 contains 13 residues. V was pared by 5 bases and J by 7 bases, with 14 bases between. The DNA of the CDR3 is TGTGCCAGCAGCCCCGGACAGACCCTTGAAGCTTTCTTT. This sequence encodes CASSPGQTLEAFF.

The rearrangement joins TRBV23-1 to TRBJ2-5, with D possibly matching TRBD1 (7 bases). TRBV23-1 is known as an ORF, though its function is uncertain. The V and J ends lost 3 bases and 11 bases respectively, with 16 bases between them. The CDR3 consists of 13 residues. The CDR3, as DNA: TGCGCCAGCAGTCAGCCCAGGGGGAGGCCACAGTACTTC. Its translation: CASSQPRGRPQYF.

This chain connects TRBV4-1 to TRBJ1-6; 7 positions match TRBD1. The trim removed 2 bases at V and 5 bases at J, leaving 6 bases unmatched. CDR1 and CDR2 (germline): MGHRA, YSYEKL. The CDR3 spans 16 residues. The CDR3 region has the DNA TGCGCCAGCAGCCAACCGACAGGGTTCAATAATTCACCCCTCCACTTT. This translates into CASSQPTGFNNSPLHF.

This clone was detected only once. The J gene is TRBJ1-2, the V gene TRBV28; D remains ambiguous. Trimming shortened V by 2 bases and J by 2 bases, and 6 bases separated the two germline ends. The CDR3 sequence is 13 residues long. Germline CDR1 is MDHEN and CDR2 is SYDVKM. This chain's CDR3 is CASSLQANYGYTF. CDR3 coding DNA: TGTGCCAGCAGTTTACAGGCCAACTATGGCTACACCTTC.

Points on this clone: The junction differs from germline at one of its ends, possibly a read error. The chain carries TRBV7-7 and TRBJ2-7, with D perhaps matching TRBD1 (5 bases). CDR1 is SSHAT and CDR2 is FNYEAQ in the germline V gene (reference sequence). The CDR3 is 15 residues long. The DNA of the CDR3 is TGTGCTAGCAGCGTTTCAGACAGCCTATCCTACGAGCAGTACTTC. Its translation is CASSVSDSLSYEQYF.

CDR3: CASSLGPQASNQPQHF. For the CDR3, the DNA is TGTGCCAGCAGCTTGGGACCGCAGGCAAGCAATCAGCCCCAGCATTTT. The rearrangement links TRBV5-6 to TRBJ1-5; D ambiguous. Germline V gives CDR1 SGHDT, CDR2 YYEEEE. The CDR3 runs 16 residues. Trimming removed 0 bases from V and 1 base from J, with 11 bases in between.

The rearrangement uses TRBV11-3 and TRBJ2-1; 13 positions match TRBD2. In germline, CDR1 is SGHNT, CDR2 YENEEA. This CDR3 spans 15 amino acids. V shed 8 bases, J shed 6 bases, and the junction held 7 bases outside the gene matches. The CDR3 nucleotides are TGTGCCAGCGCCCTCGGACTAGCGGGGGCCAATGAGCAGTTCTTC. This sequence encodes CASALGLAGANEQFF.

The gene calls are TRBV7-9 and TRBJ1-2, with unresolved D. V was pared by 5 bases and J by 4 bases, with 14 bases between. Germline CDR1 and CDR2: SEHNR and FQNEAQ (reference sequence). The CDR3 totals 14 residues. The CDR3 DNA sequence: TGTGCCAGCAGCCCCCTAGGTTCTTTCTATGGCTACACCTTC. This gives the protein CASSPLGSFYGYTF.

The chain has TRBV6-5 and TRBJ1-1; 8 nucleotides line up with TRBD1. V trimming: 5 bases; J trimming: 5 bases; junction bases outside the gene matches: 7. The germline CDR1 and CDR2 sequences are MNHEY and SVGAGI. The CDR3 consists of 14 residues. Written as DNA, the CDR3 is TGTGCCAGCAGTATGACAGGGGATGGAACTGAAGCTTTCTTT. Translating it yields CASSMTGDGTEAFF.

This chain uses TRBV5-1 with TRBJ2-2; D not resolved. Germline V gene lookup returns CDR1 SGHRS and CDR2 YFSETQ. This CDR3 is 13 amino acids long. Trimming took 2 bases from V and 1 from J, leaving 3 bases between them. The CDR3 loop is CASSFQNTGELFF. CDR3 sequence (DNA): TGCGCCAGCAGCTTTCAGAACACCGGGGAGCTGTTTTTT.

The chain has TRBV5-8 and TRBJ1-3; D uncertain. Trimming removed 4 bases at V and 1 base at J, with 21 bases between. CDR1 SGHTS and CDR2 YDEGEE come from the germline V gene. The length of the CDR3 is 18 residues. In DNA form, the CDR3 reads TGTGCCAGCAGCAATAAACCTCGACACGGGAAATCTGGAAACACCATATATTTT. This encodes CASSNKPRHGKSGNTIYF.

This chain joins TRBV24-1 and TRBJ2-4; 7 bases match TRBD1. The germline CDR1 and CDR2 sequences are KGHDR and SFDVKD. The length of the CDR3 is 12 residues. The junction had 5 bases not matched to a gene; V was cut back by 9 bases and J by 7 bases. CDR3 amino acids: CATSQGDNIQYF. The CDR3 nucleotides are TGTGCCACCTCCCAGGGGGATAACATTCAGTACTTC.

The J gene is TRBJ1-2, the V gene TRBV4-1, with D possibly matching TRBD1 (6 bases). V was shortened by 2 bases and J by 8 bases, with 24 bases between the two germline ends. The germline V gene encodes CDR1 MGHRA and CDR2 YSYEKL. The CDR3 runs 17 residues. The DNA for the CDR3 is TGCGCCAGCAGCCAAAACTACAGGGCGACGAGACAGCGGGGCTACACCTTC. Protein product: CASSQNYRATRQRGYTF.